This is a list of T cell receptor beta chains from one sample in a study of T cell responses to AZD1222 COVID-19 vaccine. Produced via immunoSEQ multiplex PCR; TCRdb's table is partial and in-frame only. This sample yields roughly 120,000 clones, of which 65% to 85% are seen a single time; 4% to 5% belongs to the top ten. The sequenced sample was peripheral blood, obtained on day 0 of AZD1222 vaccination. The receptors here all came from an adult in good health. Both conserved end residues are part of each CDR3. The order of the fields is D gene, V gene, J gene, CDR3 protein. A D gene is named only where the DNA matches it firmly.

D gene: TRBD2; V gene: TRBV2; J gene: TRBJ2-3; CDR3 protein: CASNGGLAAHTQYF
D gene: NA; V gene: TRBV28; J gene: TRBJ2-7; CDR3 protein: CASSLYAGLYEQYF
D gene: NA; V gene: TRBV6-5; J gene: TRBJ2-2; CDR3 protein: CASSSHSGGELFF
D gene: TRBD1; V gene: TRBV5-1; J gene: TRBJ2-2; CDR3 protein: CASSLQGEFPGELFF
D gene: NA; V gene: TRBV2; J gene: TRBJ1-1; CDR3 protein: CASFRDTEAFF
D gene: TRBD2; V gene: TRBV3-1/TRBV3-2; J gene: TRBJ2-6; CDR3 protein: CASSQGTSATGANVLTF
D gene: NA; V gene: TRBV5-1; J gene: TRBJ1-2; CDR3 protein: CASSSDVYYGYTF
D gene: NA; V gene: TRBV14; J gene: TRBJ1-4; CDR3 protein: CASSQGPPGYEKLFF
D gene: NA; V gene: TRBV11-2; J gene: TRBJ2-2; CDR3 protein: CASSLNGPGELFF
D gene: NA; V gene: TRBV5-6; J gene: TRBJ2-3; CDR3 protein: CASSFFIQGDTQYF
D gene: NA; V gene: TRBV29-1; J gene: TRBJ2-3; CDR3 protein: CSAGTSTDTQYF
D gene: NA; V gene: TRBV4-1; J gene: TRBJ1-1; CDR3 protein: CASSQLRVRSLNTEAFF
D gene: NA; V gene: TRBV29-1; J gene: TRBJ1-5; CDR3 protein: CSVGRVKNQPQHF
D gene: NA; V gene: TRBV5-6; J gene: TRBJ2-7; CDR3 protein: CASSLDYSYEQYF
D gene: NA; V gene: TRBV5-5; J gene: TRBJ1-5; CDR3 protein: CASSGWGGANSNQPQHF
D gene: NA; V gene: TRBV4-3; J gene: TRBJ1-1; CDR3 protein: CASSQAPSTGPEAFF
D gene: NA; V gene: TRBV21-1; J gene: TRBJ2-3; CDR3 protein: CASSAHRGALGTDTQYF
D gene: TRBD1; V gene: TRBV15; J gene: TRBJ2-5; CDR3 protein: CATRLTGGGQETQYF
D gene: TRBD1; V gene: TRBV5-6; J gene: TRBJ2-7; CDR3 protein: CASSSLLGQGNYEQYF
D gene: NA; V gene: TRBV7-2; J gene: TRBJ2-7; CDR3 protein: CASSLVYEQYF
D gene: NA; V gene: TRBV30; J gene: TRBJ2-2; CDR3 protein: CAWTTTSVRELFF
D gene: NA; V gene: TRBV18; J gene: TRBJ1-4; CDR3 protein: CASSPGAGNEKLFF
D gene: TRBD2; V gene: TRBV19; J gene: TRBJ2-2; CDR3 protein: CASRGVAGGPGTGELFF
D gene: NA; V gene: TRBV29-1; J gene: TRBJ2-5; CDR3 protein: CSVTGAGGETQYF
D gene: TRBD2; V gene: TRBV7-9; J gene: TRBJ2-3; CDR3 protein: CASSLTSGGKDTQYF
D gene: NA; V gene: TRBV6-6; J gene: TRBJ1-1; CDR3 protein: CASRLTGGTEAFF
D gene: NA; V gene: TRBV4-3; J gene: TRBJ2-2; CDR3 protein: CASSQDFGHNTGELFF
D gene: NA; V gene: TRBV7-8; J gene: TRBJ2-7; CDR3 protein: CASSLEGGSSYEQYF
D gene: NA; V gene: TRBV7-3; J gene: TRBJ1-5; CDR3 protein: CASSPLAGQPQHF
D gene: NA; V gene: TRBV5-1; J gene: TRBJ2-1; CDR3 protein: CASSQTSGVVGEQFF
D gene: TRBD1; V gene: TRBV4-3; J gene: TRBJ1-5; CDR3 protein: CASSPRQGAYQPQHF
D gene: NA; V gene: TRBV7-7; J gene: TRBJ2-1; CDR3 protein: CASSLGRERRQFF
D gene: NA; V gene: TRBV14; J gene: TRBJ1-1; CDR3 protein: CASSQSGLNTEAFF
D gene: NA; V gene: TRBV5-1; J gene: TRBJ1-1; CDR3 protein: CASSLGSNHGTEAFF
D gene: NA; V gene: TRBV7-2; J gene: TRBJ2-3; CDR3 protein: CASSQNRVPDTQYF
D gene: NA; V gene: TRBV7-2; J gene: TRBJ1-6; CDR3 protein: CASSLDLLNSPLHF
D gene: NA; V gene: TRBV4-1; J gene: TRBJ1-1; CDR3 protein: CASSPLGGEAFF
D gene: TRBD2; V gene: TRBV7-2; J gene: TRBJ2-7; CDR3 protein: CASSLALGLAGGGRSYEQYF
D gene: NA; V gene: TRBV7-2; J gene: TRBJ1-5; CDR3 protein: CASSEQGHSNQPQHF
D gene: NA; V gene: TRBV19; J gene: TRBJ1-2; CDR3 protein: CASSIRFEGSGYTF
D gene: NA; V gene: TRBV7-9; J gene: TRBJ1-1; CDR3 protein: CASSPPGHPSSTEAFF
D gene: TRBD1; V gene: TRBV7-2; J gene: TRBJ2-1; CDR3 protein: CASSLETGSSEQFF